The TCR beta chain under discussion was sequenced for a study of blood T cell repertoires in COVID-19. About the research overall: The study drew acute and convalescent COVID-19 samples from the United States, Italy and Spain.

Sequencing was performed with immunoSEQ multiplex PCR; in TCRdb, only in-frame clones are kept and a portion is missing. In the table there are about 74,000 clones, under 90% of which are singletons. A few counts support this clone. There are 15 residues in the CDR3. Germline V gives CDR1 SGHDN, CDR2 FVKESK. V lost 2 bases to trimming and J lost 4 bases; unmatched junction nucleotides: 6. Sequencing was done on a sample of peripheral blood. The TCR was taken from a human donor in a cohort sampled during active COVID-19. This chain joins TRBV14 and TRBJ2-5, with 8 bases that match TRBD1. The CDR3 nucleotides are TGTGCCAGCAGCCAACAACCAGGGGGCTCAGAGACCCAGTACTTC. Translating it yields CASSQQPGGSETQYF.